One and the same sample provided the 3 T cell receptor beta chains below, sequenced in a study of T cell changes during pregnancy in multiple sclerosis. This table comes from immunoSEQ multiplex PCR, and its TCRdb copy is limited to in-frame clones, with some not included. The table shows under 95,000 clones, with roughly 92% occurring only once. This material consisted of peripheral blood, taken in the second trimester of pregnancy. Receptor source: a female donor with multiple sclerosis, enrolled in a pregnancy study.

J is TRBJ1-6 and V is TRBV7-2; TRBD1 is a possible D gene (6 bases). The CDR3 covers 15 residues. V was cut by 4 bases and J by 6 bases, with 13 bases left in between. The germline V gene has CDR1 SGHTA and CDR2 FQGNSA. CDR3 DNA sequence: TGTGCCAGCAGCTCTAGCAGGGGAGCTAATTCACCCCTCCACTTT. Its protein is CASSSSRGANSPLHF.

The chain recombines TRBV5-1 with TRBJ1-1; D possibly corresponds to TRBD1 (5 bases). The V end lost 2 bases, the J end lost 5 bases, and 7 bases lay between the germline ends. Germline V gives CDR1 SGHRS, CDR2 YFSETQ. The CDR3 totals 12 residues. The CDR3 DNA sequence: TGCGCCAGCAGCTTCGGGGGTACTGAAGCTTTCTTT. Protein product: CASSFGGTEAFF.

The rearrangement joins TRBV19 to TRBJ2-5; D is possibly TRBD2 (5 bases). Between the trimmed V and J ends, which lost 2 bases and 5 bases, there was a span of 9 bases. CDR3 length equals 13 residues. CDR1 is LNHDA and CDR2 is SQIVND in the germline V gene (reference sequence). CDR3: CASSILASETQYF. CDR3 sequence (DNA): TGTGCCAGTAGTATACTAGCTTCGGAGACCCAGTACTTC.